Listed below are T cell receptor beta chains from one sample, sequenced in a study of blood T cell repertoires in COVID-19. Assay: immunoSEQ multiplex PCR; the TCRdb copy retains only in-frame clones and omits some. Of about 84,000 clones in the sample, around 80% are singletons; the top ten hold under 35%. The sample comprised peripheral blood. These receptors all come from a woman aged 80 or over with acute or convalescent COVID-19. Both conserved end residues are part of each CDR3. Each record gives: V gene, clone size, J gene, D gene, CDR3 protein, CDR3 DNA. A D gene is named only where the DNA matches it firmly. Size is stated for part of the rows, as once, few or many counts, or as a class when the clone is expanded.

v_gene: TRBV6-5; abundance: NA; j_gene: TRBJ2-1; d_gene: TRBD2; CDR3aa: CASIPSGRRGEQFF; CDR3nt: TGTGCCAGCATCCCTAGCGGGAGGCGGGGTGAGCAGTTCTTC
v_gene: TRBV18; abundance: NA; j_gene: TRBJ2-5; d_gene: NA; CDR3aa: CASSPGHGETQYF; CDR3nt: TGTGCCAGCTCACCCGGACACGGGGAGACCCAGTACTTC
v_gene: TRBV7-9; abundance: NA; j_gene: TRBJ1-1; d_gene: NA; CDR3aa: CASSLQYGGGVAFF; CDR3nt: TGTGCCAGCAGCTTACAATATGGCGGCGGTGTAGCTTTCTTT
v_gene: TRBV30; abundance: NA; j_gene: TRBJ1-2; d_gene: TRBD1; CDR3aa: CAWSTGDNYGYTF; CDR3nt: TGTGCCTGGAGTACAGGGGACAACTATGGCTACACCTTC
v_gene: TRBV28; abundance: NA; j_gene: TRBJ1-1; d_gene: NA; CDR3aa: CASSSQTRAGAFF; CDR3nt: TGTGCCAGCAGTTCACAGACAAGGGCGGGAGCTTTCTTT
v_gene: TRBV7-9; abundance: NA; j_gene: TRBJ2-3; d_gene: NA; CDR3aa: CASSFAGTSDTQYF; CDR3nt: TGTGCCAGCAGCTTCGCCGGGACTTCAGATACGCAGTATTTT
v_gene: TRBV2; abundance: NA; j_gene: TRBJ1-1; d_gene: TRBD1; CDR3aa: CAKRQGAGTEAFF; CDR3nt: TGTGCCAAACGACAGGGGGCGGGAACTGAAGCTTTCTTT
v_gene: TRBV13; abundance: once; j_gene: TRBJ1-1; d_gene: TRBD1; CDR3aa: CASSLLAGTGGPEAFF; CDR3nt: TGTGCCAGCAGCTTACTAGCCGGGACAGGGGGCCCTGAAGCTTTCTTT
v_gene: TRBV7-9; abundance: NA; j_gene: TRBJ2-5; d_gene: NA; CDR3aa: CASSYRETQYF; CDR3nt: TGTGCCAGCAGTTATAGAGAGACCCAGTACTTC
v_gene: TRBV7-2; abundance: once; j_gene: TRBJ1-5; d_gene: NA; CDR3aa: CASNLPGSNQPQHF; CDR3nt: TGTGCCAGCAACCTCCCGGGTAGCAATCAGCCCCAGCATTTT
v_gene: TRBV5-1; abundance: once; j_gene: TRBJ2-7; d_gene: TRBD1; CDR3aa: CASSLESTGTGGKQYF; CDR3nt: TGCGCCAGCAGCTTGGAGTCGACCGGGACAGGGGGCAAGCAGTACTTC
v_gene: TRBV11-3; abundance: NA; j_gene: TRBJ1-3; d_gene: TRBD1; CDR3aa: CAQGAIYF; CDR3nt: TGTGCTCAGGGGGCAATATATTTT
v_gene: TRBV11-3; abundance: NA; j_gene: TRBJ1-1; d_gene: TRBD1; CDR3aa: CASSSSGGHTEAFF; CDR3nt: TGTGCCAGCAGCTCCTCAGGGGGCCACACTGAAGCTTTCTTT
v_gene: TRBV9; abundance: NA; j_gene: TRBJ2-3; d_gene: TRBD2; CDR3aa: CASSALSGSSDTQYF; CDR3nt: TGTGCCAGCAGCGCCCTCAGCGGGAGTTCGGATACGCAGTATTTT
v_gene: TRBV12-5; abundance: NA; j_gene: TRBJ1-4; d_gene: TRBD1; CDR3aa: CASGRTGGGEKLFF; CDR3nt: TGTGCTAGTGGCCGGACAGGGGGCGGAGAAAAACTGTTTTTT
v_gene: TRBV28; abundance: NA; j_gene: TRBJ2-7; d_gene: TRBD1; CDR3aa: CASSRTGLSTYEQYF; CDR3nt: TGTGCCAGCAGTCGGACAGGGCTTAGCACCTACGAGCAGTACTTC
v_gene: TRBV2; abundance: NA; j_gene: TRBJ2-7; d_gene: TRBD2; CDR3aa: CASSEGTSFLEQYF; CDR3nt: TGTGCCAGCAGTGAAGGGACTAGTTTCCTCGAGCAGTACTTC
v_gene: TRBV5-1; abundance: NA; j_gene: TRBJ1-1; d_gene: NA; CDR3aa: CASSLGFPEVTEAFF; CDR3nt: TGCGCCAGCAGCTTGGGCTTCCCGGAGGTCACTGAAGCTTTCTTT
v_gene: TRBV21-1; abundance: NA; j_gene: TRBJ2-3; d_gene: NA; CDR3aa: CASSKAPASTMADTQYF; CDR3nt: TGTGCCAGCAGCAAAGCCCCGGCTAGCACAATGGCAGATACGCAGTATTTT
v_gene: TRBV6-6; abundance: NA; j_gene: TRBJ2-7; d_gene: TRBD1; CDR3aa: CASSRRQGQVYEQYF; CDR3nt: TGTGCCAGCAGTCGCCGACAGGGACAGGTCTACGAGCAGTACTTC
v_gene: TRBV4-1; abundance: NA; j_gene: TRBJ2-1; d_gene: TRBD2; CDR3aa: CASSQDPGRLSEQFF; CDR3nt: TGCGCCAGCAGCCAAGACCCCGGGAGGCTCAGTGAGCAGTTCTTC
v_gene: TRBV14; abundance: NA; j_gene: TRBJ2-1; d_gene: TRBD2; CDR3aa: CASSQAPAGGRNEQFF; CDR3nt: TGTGCCAGCAGCCAAGCTCCAGCGGGGGGGCGGAATGAGCAGTTCTTC